This passage covers 21 T cell receptor beta chains from one sample sequenced in a study of cytomegalovirus exposure and HLA in healthy donors. 60 Vbeta and 13 Jbeta primers were used in PCR. The table came from immunoSEQ multiplex PCR; TCRdb's copy has only in-frame clones and leaves some out. The sample lists roughly 130,000 clones; 75% to 90% were seen once. The sample consisted of PBMCs. These receptors were taken from a man between 35 and 55 years old in good health and CMV-seronegative.

This chain uses TRBV5-1 with TRBJ2-6, with 13 nucleotides matching TRBD2. The CDR3 length is 17 residues. The ends lost 4 bases at V and 1 base at J; junction bases unmatched: 2. CDR1 and CDR2 from the germline V gene are SGHRS and YFSETQ. The CDR3 loop is CASSVTSGRSGANVLTF. The CDR3 DNA sequence: TGCGCCAGCAGCGTGACTAGCGGGAGGTCTGGGGCCAACGTCCTGACTTTC.

The rearrangement uses TRBV19 and TRBJ2-7; weak D call: TRBD1 (6 bases). Germline V CDR1 and CDR2: LNHDA, SQIVND (reference sequence). The V end lost 5 bases, the J end lost 2 bases, and 10 bases lay between the germline ends. The CDR3 has 13 residues. This CDR3 is CASSVTGTYEQYF. CDR3 coding DNA: TGTGCCAGTAGTGTAACAGGGACCTACGAGCAGTACTTC.

This sequence joins TRBV30 and TRBJ2-7; tentatively, D is TRBD1 (5 bases). Germline CDR1 reads GTSNPN; CDR2 reads SVGIG (reference sequence). The germline V and J ends were trimmed by 0 bases and 7 bases, with 10 bases remaining between them. This CDR3 spans 12 amino acids. The CDR3 is CAWSVQALEQYF. CDR3 nucleotides: TGTGCCTGGAGTGTACAGGCACTAGAGCAGTACTTC.

This sequence joins TRBV15 and TRBJ2-7, with 7 bases fitting TRBD2. The CDR3 runs 18 residues. Germline loops: CDR1 LNHNV, CDR2 YYDKDF (reference sequence). V lost 0 bases, J lost 3 bases, and 14 bases stayed unmatched. CDR3: CATSRDGSAAGLIYEQYF. In nucleotides, the CDR3 is TGTGCCACCAGCAGAGATGGGTCGGCAGCGGGACTCATCTACGAGCAGTACTTC.

V usage is TRBV6-5 and J usage is TRBJ1-2; maybe TRBD1 (5 bases). Germline loops: CDR1 MNHEY, CDR2 SVGAGI. With 6 bases removed from V and 5 bases from J, the gap between germline ends came to 7 bases. This CDR3 is 11 amino acids long. The CDR3 DNA reads as TGTGCCAGCAGACGGGGGTATGGCTACACCTTC. It specifies CASRRGYGYTF.

The CDR3: CASTPGTGVYEQYF. The CDR3 region has the DNA TGTGCCAGCACCCCCGGGACAGGGGTCTACGAGCAGTACTTC. The genes are TRBV7-7 and TRBJ2-7, with TRBD1 matching over 10 bases. The germline CDR1 and CDR2 sequences are SSHAT and FNYEAQ (reference sequence). This CDR3 has 14 amino acids. V was clipped by 7 bases and J by 3 bases; unmatched bases: 6.

The V gene is TRBV5-6, the J gene TRBJ2-4; a weak D match, TRBD2 (6 bases). The ends were cut back, 4 bases at V and 6 bases at J, with 20 bases in the middle. The CDR3 loop spans 16 amino acids. Germline V lookup: CDR1 SGHDT, CDR2 YYEEEE. CDR3 in amino acids: CASSPLNGRSRNIQYF. The CDR3 DNA is TGTGCCAGCAGCCCCCTAAATGGGAGGTCACGAAACATTCAGTACTTC.

The gene calls are TRBV11-2 and TRBJ1-1, with D possibly TRBD1 on 6 matching bases. Germline-derived CDR1 and CDR2 are SGHAT and FQNNGV. This CDR3 has 14 amino acids. Trimming removed 3 bases from V and 4 bases from J, with 12 bases in between. CDR3 DNA sequence: TGTGCCAGCAGCTTTTTCCAGGGGACCACTGAAGCTTTCTTT. Translating it yields CASSFFQGTTEAFF.

This chain joins TRBV9 and TRBJ2-5; 7 positions match TRBD2. Trimming removed 4 bases from V and 7 bases from J; junction bases left unmatched: 13. In germline, CDR1 is SGDLS, CDR2 YYNGEE. This CDR3 is built from 15 residues. Here the CDR3 reads CASSPGAPGEGTQYF. Written as DNA, the CDR3 is TGTGCCAGCAGCCCTGGGGCCCCCGGGGAGGGGACCCAGTACTTC.

In this sample, this clone turned up a few times. CDR3 in amino acids: CASSSPREFSTDTQYF. Here the CDR3 DNA reads TGTGCCAGCAGTTCCCCCAGGGAATTTAGCACAGATACGCAGTATTTT. The J gene is TRBJ2-3, the V gene TRBV2; D is perhaps TRBD1 (5 bases). The CDR3 spans 16 residues. The V end lost 5 bases, the J end lost 0 bases, and 15 bases lay between the germline ends. Germline CDR1 SNHLY, CDR2 FYNNEI.

This clone was recorded a few times. This chain links TRBV2 with TRBJ2-5; 7 bases are a match to TRBD1. V was clipped by 0 bases and J by 5 bases; unmatched bases: 3. The CDR3 is made up of 14 amino acids. Germline values: CDR1 SNHLY, CDR2 FYNNEI. The DNA for the CDR3 is TGTGCCAGCAGTGAAGCAACAGGGGTTGAGACCCAGTACTTC. Translated, it gives CASSEATGVETQYF.

The genes are TRBV6-5 and TRBJ2-6; D gene uncertain. The CDR3 runs to 16 residues. The V and J ends lost 2 bases and 0 bases respectively, with 8 bases between them. Germline V lookup: CDR1 MNHEY, CDR2 SVGAGI. DNA for the CDR3: TGTGCCAGCAGTTACGCGACACCCTCTGGGGCCAACGTCCTGACTTTC. It translates to CASSYATPSGANVLTF.

The V gene is TRBV2, the J gene TRBJ2-5, with D possibly matching TRBD2 (5 bases). This CDR3 is 15 amino acids long. V lost 6 bases, J lost 2 bases, and 16 bases lay in between. Germline values: CDR1 SNHLY, CDR2 FYNNEI. The CDR3 coding sequence is TGTGCCAGCAGCCAAGCGGCAACCCTACAAGAGACCCAGTACTTC. As protein: CASSQAATLQETQYF.

The CDR3 region has the DNA TGTGCCAGCAGGCCCCCCGGGAGGGGACTAGACGGCGAGCAGTACTTC. Protein: CASRPPGRGLDGEQYF. The V gene is TRBV2, the J gene TRBJ2-7; 8 nucleotides line up with TRBD2. CDR3 size: 16 residues. Germline CDR1 and CDR2: SNHLY and FYNNEI. Trimming took 6 bases from V and 6 from J; bases not matched to a gene: 16.

The V and J genes are TRBV5-1 and TRBJ2-7; 7 positions match TRBD2. This CDR3 is 15 amino acids long. The trim removed 0 bases at V and 4 bases at J, leaving 7 bases unmatched. The germline CDR1 and CDR2 sequences are SGHRS and YFSETQ. The CDR3 DNA reads TGCGCCAGCAGCTTGGAGGGCGGGGGATTATACGAGCAGTACTTC. Protein: CASSLEGGGLYEQYF.

The chain links TRBV29-1 to TRBJ2-5; possibly TRBD1 for D (5 bases). The V gene lost 3 bases and the J gene lost 4 bases, with 15 bases spanning the gap. Germline CDR1 SQVTM, CDR2 ANQGSEA. The CDR3 totals 14 residues. The CDR3 region has the DNA TGCAGCGTTGACTGGTCAGGGAAGGGAGAGACCCAGTACTTC. Residues: CSVDWSGKGETQYF.

The chain combines TRBV7-2 with TRBJ2-5, with D unclear. V was trimmed by 5 bases and J by 5 bases, leaving 21 bases between them. CDR1 SGHTA and CDR2 FQGNSA come from the germline V gene. The CDR3 loop spans 16 amino acids. The CDR3 bases are TGTGCCAGCAGCCCGATGTTGCTGGCCCAACCGGAGACCCAGTACTTC. It codes for CASSPMLLAQPETQYF.

The rearrangement uses TRBV6-5 and TRBJ2-1; tentatively, D is TRBD1 (6 bases). Per germline, CDR1 MNHEY and CDR2 SVGAGI. The CDR3 contains 14 residues. V was clipped by 7 bases and J by 4 bases, with 14 bases between them. DNA of the CDR3: TGTGCCAGCATTCAGGGGCCTGGGTACAATGAGCAGTTCTTC. Amino acid sequence: CASIQGPGYNEQFF.

The gene calls are TRBV5-8 and TRBJ2-5; 16 nucleotides align to TRBD2. The trim removed 0 bases at V and 4 bases at J, leaving 6 bases unmatched. The CDR3 contains 18 residues. In germline, CDR1 is SGHTS, CDR2 YDEGEE. CDR3 DNA sequence: TGTGCCAGCAGCTTGGCCGGGACTAGCGGGAGGGCCGGAGAGACCCAGTACTTC. Translating gives CASSLAGTSGRAGETQYF.

V and J are TRBV7-2 and TRBJ2-1; 7 bases are shared with TRBD1. Germline V gives CDR1 SGHTA, CDR2 FQGNSA. This CDR3 is built from 14 residues. The V gene end was trimmed by 5 bases and the J gene end by 7 bases; junction bases not matched to a gene: 8. CDR3 region: CASSTRQGWNEQFF. In DNA, the CDR3 is TGTGCCAGCAGCACTCGACAGGGTTGGAATGAGCAGTTCTTC.

There are a few counts of this clone. The chain is built from TRBV2 and TRBJ2-1; TRBD2 aligns across 9 bases. This CDR3 contains 14 residues. CDR1 is SNHLY and CDR2 is FYNNEI in the germline V gene. V dropped 3 bases and J dropped 7; count of bases not matched to a gene: 4. The DNA of the CDR3 is TGTGCCAGCAGTGACGGGACTAGCCCGAATGAGCAGTTCTTC. Its translation is CASSDGTSPNEQFF.